The rows below give T cell receptor beta chains drawn from one sample of a study of cytomegalovirus exposure and HLA in healthy donors. Only in-frame clones appear in the TCRdb table, and some are missing; sequencing was by immunoSEQ multiplex PCR. The table lists about 180,000 clones, about three quarters of them singletons. Sequenced sample: PBMCs. Receptors were obtained from a woman aged 60-75 years in good health and CMV-seropositive. Both conserved end residues are part of each CDR3. Fields, in order: clone size, J gene, D gene, V gene, CDR3 protein, CDR3 DNA. D genes are given only for firm matches. The size entry is marked missing in some rows and otherwise reads once, few, many or a size class.

-,TRBJ2-2,-,TRBV19,CASSNGGTVGAGELFF,TGTGCCAGTAGCAACGGCGGGACAGTGGGAGCCGGGGAGCTGTTTTTT
-,TRBJ1-1,-,TRBV7-2,CASTLPGGGTEAFF,TGTGCCAGCACCCTTCCGGGGGGAGGAACTGAAGCTTTCTTT
-,TRBJ2-3,TRBD1,TRBV6-5,CASSYSMGTGDDTQYF,TGTGCCAGCAGTTACTCGATGGGGACAGGGGACGATACGCAGTATTTT
-,TRBJ2-2,TRBD2,TRBV6-6,CASSPSGRAYTGELFF,TGTGCCAGCAGTCCCAGCGGGAGGGCCTACACCGGGGAGCTGTTTTTT
-,TRBJ2-7,-,TRBV19,CAGATEGCYEQYF,TGTGCCGGAGCCACGGAAGGATGCTACGAGCAGTACTTC
medium-sized,TRBJ2-1,TRBD1,TRBV29-1,CSSGQANEQFF,TGCAGCTCCGGACAGGCCAATGAGCAGTTCTTC
-,TRBJ2-4,-,TRBV19,CASSIRELAAWEAKNIQYF,TGTGCCAGTAGTATTCGCGAACTAGCCGCCTGGGAGGCCAAAAACATTCAGTACTTC
-,TRBJ1-1,-,TRBV6-1,CASSLADVTEAFF,TGTGCCAGCAGTTTGGCGGATGTGACTGAAGCTTTCTTT
once,TRBJ1-1,-,TRBV4-3,CASSLGQPNTEAFF,TGCGCCAGCAGCCTCGGACAACCGAACACTGAAGCTTTCTTT
-,TRBJ1-1,-,TRBV30,CAWSVLPGITEAFF,TGTGCCTGGAGTGTACTTCCGGGAATCACTGAAGCTTTCTTT
-,TRBJ1-4,-,TRBV6-1,CASCEGATNEKLFF,TGTGCCAGTTGTGAGGGGGCAACTAATGAAAAACTGTTTTTT
few,TRBJ2-3,-,TRBV19,CASTPKGGDTQYF,TGTGCCAGTACTCCCAAAGGCGGAGATACGCAGTATTTT
-,TRBJ2-7,TRBD2,TRBV6-1,CASSDPGLAILYEQYF,TGTGCCAGCAGTGATCCGGGACTAGCGATACTCTACGAGCAGTACTTC
-,TRBJ1-3,-,TRBV19,CASSIQGTGNTIYF,TGTGCCAGTAGTATCCAGGGAACTGGAAACACCATATATTTT
-,TRBJ1-3,-,TRBV2,CASSDGWGLSNTIYF,TGTGCCAGCAGTGATGGGTGGGGGCTGAGCAACACCATATATTTT
few,TRBJ2-7,TRBD1,TRBV5-6,CASSPWDRRLYEQYF,TGTGCCAGCAGCCCTTGGGACAGGCGCTTGTACGAGCAGTACTTC
-,TRBJ2-2,TRBD2,TRBV4-1,CASSQVLGLAGGGTGELFF,TGCGCCAGCAGCCAAGTTCTGGGACTAGCGGGAGGGGGTACCGGGGAGCTGTTTTTT
-,TRBJ2-1,-,TRBV9,CASSVHFSGGASYNEQFF,TGTGCCAGCAGCGTACATTTTAGTGGCGGAGCCTCCTACAATGAGCAGTTCTTC
-,TRBJ2-1,-,TRBV7-2,CASSVPPKQFF,TGTGCCAGCAGCGTTCCCCCCAAGCAGTTCTTC
-,TRBJ2-6,-,TRBV7-8,CASSLAGVNSGANVLTF,TGTGCCAGCAGCTTAGCAGGGGTTAACTCTGGGGCCAACGTCCTGACTTTC
-,TRBJ2-3,TRBD2,TRBV9,CASSVAVGVAGAGPDTQYF,TGTGCCAGCAGCGTAGCGGTCGGAGTGGCGGGAGCGGGCCCAGATACGCAGTATTTT
-,TRBJ1-5,-,TRBV29-1,CSVAGGDQPQHF,TGCAGCGTTGCGGGGGGCGATCAGCCCCAGCATTTT
-,TRBJ2-3,TRBD2,TRBV9,CASSVGTSGGEPTDTQYF,TGTGCCAGCAGCGTAGGTACTAGCGGGGGGGAACCCACAGATACGCAGTATTTT